A single sample gave rise to the 11 T cell receptor beta chains below, sequenced in a study of OX40 agonist ivuxolimab in advanced cancers. Using immunoSEQ multiplex PCR, the repertoire was profiled, and TCRdb retains in-frame clones only, with some absent. The sample has about 64,000 clones, around 80% seen once. This specimen was CD4+ or CD8+ T cells sorted from blood, taken in a trial of the OX40 agonist ivuxolimab. The receptors derive from an adult with an advanced solid tumor such as melanoma, head and neck, liver or kidney cancer.

This clone was counted between two and nine times. The chain couples TRBV15 to TRBJ1-2; possibly TRBD1 for D (5 bases). Germline loops: CDR1 LNHNV, CDR2 YYDKDF (reference sequence). Trimming stripped 0 bases from V and 10 bases from J, with 12 bases between. There are 13 residues in the CDR3. In nucleotides, the CDR3 is TGTGCCACCAGCAGAGAGGTGGGGGGGTTCTACACCTTC. Amino acids: CATSREVGGFYTF.

The chain is built from TRBV6-6 and TRBJ1-1, with a weak D call TRBD1 (6 bases). The CDR3 length is 15 residues. The V gene lost 2 bases and the J gene lost 1 base, with 11 bases spanning the gap. Germline V lookup: CDR1 MNHNY, CDR2 SVGAGI (reference sequence). The CDR3 sequence is CASSYPTGANTEAFF. For the CDR3, the DNA is TGTGCCAGCAGTTACCCGACAGGAGCGAACACTGAAGCTTTCTTT.

With regard to this clone: One end of the junction is discordant with germline, which a read error may explain. This same CDR3 is encoded by further DNA sequences in the sample. The chain recombines TRBV7-3 with TRBJ2-1; the match to TRBD1 covers 9 bases. Germline V gene sequence: CDR1 SGHTA, CDR2 FQGTGA. This CDR3 has 17 amino acids. The CDR3 coding sequence is TGTGCCAGCAGTTTAAGTAACTCGGGACAGGGTCACAATGAGCAGTTCTTC. Its translation is CASSLSNSGQGHNEQFF.

This sequence joins TRBV7-8 and TRBJ2-7; D may match TRBD1 or TRBD2 (6 bases each). Germline-derived CDR1 and CDR2 are SGHVS and FQNEAQ. This CDR3 spans 14 amino acids. The V end lost 6 bases, the J end lost 7 bases, and 19 bases lay between the germline ends. Here the CDR3 DNA reads TGTGCCAGCAGTAAGGGACAAAGGAGGGGGGAGCAGTACTTC. Amino acids: CASSKGQRRGEQYF.

The sample holds one count of this clone. This chain connects TRBV5-1 to TRBJ2-1; 10 bases match TRBD2. The CDR3 length is 14 residues. J gave up 7 bases and V 1 base, and 2 bases lay outside the gene matches. In germline, CDR1 is SGHRS, CDR2 YFSETQ. DNA of the CDR3: TGCGCCAGCAGCTTGACGGGACTAGCGAATGAGCAGTTCTTC. It is translated as CASSLTGLANEQFF.

This clone is large by share. The V gene is TRBV2, the J gene TRBJ2-7; unclear D gene. Looked up from germline, CDR1 is SNHLY and CDR2 is FYNNEI. The V end was cut by 3 bases, the J end by 7 bases, with 4 bases between. CDR3 length equals 10 residues. The CDR3 spells CASSDVEQYF. In nucleotides, the CDR3 is TGTGCCAGCAGTGATGTTGAGCAGTACTTC.

J is TRBJ2-7 and V is TRBV7-3, with a possible D match to TRBD2 (5 bases). Deletions cut 2 bases from V and 9 bases from J, with 14 bases between. Germline lookup yields CDR1 SGHTA and CDR2 FQGTGA. The CDR3 has 13 residues. CDR3 residues: CASSLDLGAGQYF. CDR3 nucleotides: TGTGCCAGCAGCTTAGATTTGGGAGCCGGGCAGTACTTC.

The genes are TRBV19 and TRBJ1-5, with 7 bases aligning to TRBD1. Germline V CDR1 and CDR2: LNHDA, SQIVND (reference sequence). This CDR3 comprises 16 residues. J lost 2 bases, V lost 6 bases, and 10 bases had no gene match. CDR3: CASSKTSGTGNQPQHF. CDR3 DNA sequence: TGTGCCAGTAGCAAAACCTCCGGGACAGGCAATCAGCCCCAGCATTTT. The full variable domain, with the rest looked up from reference TRBV19 and TRBJ1-5, is DGGITQSPKYLFRKEGQNVTLSCEQNLNHDAMYWYRQDPGQGLRLIYYSQIVNDFQKGDIAEGYSVSREKKESFPLTVTSAQKNPTAFYLCASSKTSGTGNQPQHFGDGTRLSIL.

In regard to this clone: The same CDR3 also results from other DNA sequences found in this sample. The rearrangement uses TRBV6-5 and TRBJ1-5, with a weak D call TRBD1 (5 bases). Between the trimmed V and J ends, which lost 5 bases and 2 bases, there was a span of 10 bases. The CDR3 extends over 14 amino acids. Germline CDR1 reads MNHEY; CDR2 reads SVGAGI. CDR3 DNA sequence: TGTGCCAGCAGTCCGGGGGGGGGCAATCAGCCCCAGCATTTT. Protein product: CASSPGGGNQPQHF.

This clone appeared once. The rearrangement uses TRBV6-6 and TRBJ2-7, with 8 nucleotides matching TRBD1. Trimming cost V 2 bases and J 6 bases; bases outside gene matches: 9. The CDR3 has 15 residues. Germline CDR1 and CDR2: MNHNY and SVGAGI (reference sequence). The chain's CDR3 is CASSYKRDRGVEQYF. Here the CDR3 DNA reads TGTGCCAGCAGTTACAAGAGAGACAGGGGCGTCGAGCAGTACTTC.

V usage is TRBV19 and J usage is TRBJ2-7; D is undetermined. V was pared by 5 bases and J by 2 bases, with 7 bases between. Germline CDR1 LNHDA, CDR2 SQIVND (reference sequence). The CDR3 is 12 amino acids. CDR3 sequence (DNA): TGTGCCAGTAGTCACCAGCCCTACGAGCAGTACTTC. Translated: CASSHQPYEQYF.